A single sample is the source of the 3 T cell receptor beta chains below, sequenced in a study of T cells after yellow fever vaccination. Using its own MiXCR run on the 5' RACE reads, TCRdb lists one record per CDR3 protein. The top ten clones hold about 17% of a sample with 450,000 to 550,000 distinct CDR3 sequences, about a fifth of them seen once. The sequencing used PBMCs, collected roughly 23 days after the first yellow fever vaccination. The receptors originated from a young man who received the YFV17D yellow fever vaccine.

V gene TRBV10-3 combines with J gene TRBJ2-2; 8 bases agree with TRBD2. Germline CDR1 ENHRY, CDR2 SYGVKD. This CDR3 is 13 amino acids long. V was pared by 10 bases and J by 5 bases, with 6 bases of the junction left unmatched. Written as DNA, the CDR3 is TGTGCCACTGGTCGGGGGGGAACCGGGGAGCTGTTTTTT. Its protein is CATGRGGTGELFF.

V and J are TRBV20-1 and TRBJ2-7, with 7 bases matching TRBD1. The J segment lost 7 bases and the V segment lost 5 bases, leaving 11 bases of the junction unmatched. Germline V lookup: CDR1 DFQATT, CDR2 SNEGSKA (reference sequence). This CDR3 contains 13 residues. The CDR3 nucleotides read TGCAGTGCTCGTAACAGGGGATCGGGAGAGCAGTACGTC. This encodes CSARNRGSGEQYV.

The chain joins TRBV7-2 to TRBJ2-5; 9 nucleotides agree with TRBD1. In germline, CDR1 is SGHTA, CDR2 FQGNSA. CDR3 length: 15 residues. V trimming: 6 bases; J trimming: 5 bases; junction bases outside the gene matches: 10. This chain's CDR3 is CASRQRQGVGETQYF. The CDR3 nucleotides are TGTGCCAGCAGACAACGACAGGGGGTTGGGGAGACCCAGTACTTC.